Here is one T cell receptor beta chain with its context. The CDR3 extends over 15 amino acids. The germline V and J ends were trimmed by 6 bases and 1 base, with 16 bases remaining between them. Germline CDR1 SGHRS, CDR2 YFSETQ. The record originates from a study of cytomegalovirus exposure and HLA in healthy donors. The study ran its PCR with 60 Vbeta and 13 Jbeta primers. Profiling relied on immunoSEQ multiplex PCR, and the TCRdb table lists in-frame clones only, not all of them. The sample includes 85,000 to 100,000 clones, around nine tenths of them seen just once. Material for sequencing was PBMCs. The V and J genes are TRBV5-1 and TRBJ1-2; D may be TRBD1 (5 bases). The receptor was isolated from a man aged 25 to 40 in good health and CMV-seropositive. Written as DNA, the CDR3 is TGCGCCAGCATCCCAGTCCCGACAGATAACTATGGCTACACCTTC. This codes for CASIPVPTDNYGYTF.